This TCR beta chain emerged from a study of T cell clones after liver transplantation. Study background: Samples came from ITN030ST, which attempted immunosuppression withdrawal within 2 years of liver transplantation. Until 12-24 months post-transplant, subjects got standard immunosuppression and no induction.

In its sample, this clone was seen once. V lost 5 bases and J lost 3; bases outside the gene matches: 7. This CDR3 contains 14 residues. The germline CDR1 and CDR2 sequences are SEHNR and FQNEAQ (reference sequence). Using immunoSEQ multiplex PCR, the repertoire was profiled, and TCRdb retains in-frame clones only, with some absent. Of some 60,000 clones in the sample, about 70% were seen once. J is TRBJ2-7 and V is TRBV7-9, with 7 bases matching TRBD1. This clonotype originated in a human donor who received a liver transplant. Sample: CD4+ T cells from blood, taken before liver transplant. CDR3 in amino acids: CASSRSGQLYEQYF. The CDR3 nucleotides are TGTGCCAGCAGCCGGTCGGGACAGCTCTACGAGCAGTACTTC.